This TCR beta chain is from a study of T-cell reconstitution after alpha-beta-depleted transplantation in children. Findings of the study overall: One year post-transplant, T-cell counts and diversity were largely derived from T cells produced anew. Surviving recipient T cells and thymic progenitors underlay high day-60 TCRbeta diversity in some patients. Expanded clones from the graft, numbering several hundred, reportedly supplied alpha-beta T cells about two months after transplant.

Germline assignment: CDR1 SGHAT and CDR2 FQNNGV. V shed 2 bases and J 9 bases; nucleotides not matched to a gene: 12. CDR3 length equals 16 residues. Preparation of the TCRbeta library was carried out with unique molecular identifiers. TCRdb redid the calling of the PCR reads with MiXCR, one entry per CDR3 protein. The sample shows some 150,000 distinct CDR3 sequences, around 8.5% of them seen only once. The sample holds many counts of this clonotype. Its antigen is unidentified. This chain links TRBV11-2 with TRBJ1-5; 8 nucleotides match TRBD1. This TCR derives from a female patient aged 2-15 years who had a stem cell transplant for congenital amegakaryocytic thrombocytopenia, so the T cells may come from the graft donor. The starting material was PBMCs, mostly from graft donor cells, obtained 180 days after TCRalphabeta/CD19-depleted stem cell transplant. This chain's CDR3 is CASSLLLPGGVGPQHF. CDR3 coding DNA: TGTGCCAGCAGCTTACTTCTGCCAGGGGGCGTAGGGCCCCAGCATTTT.